The present T cell receptor (beta chain) was sequenced within a study of CD8 T cells in ankylosing spondylitis (dated by TCRdb to 2016 to 2017). A note on the overall study: The study profiled T cell receptor beta repertoires in healthy donors and ankylosing spondylitis patients to find disease-linked TCR variants. Peripheral blood was sampled, and synovial fluid was additionally collected from ankylosing spondylitis patients. The whole study cohort included roughly 110 healthy donors and 25 ankylosing spondylitis patients.

The paper as a whole reports these results and caveats: The disease-linked clones showed a CD8+ phenotype and occurred at relatively low frequencies in peripheral blood. The disease-linked clones were reported to be significantly enriched in matched synovial fluid samples from ankylosing spondylitis patients. Some TCR beta motif variants had previously been reported in synovial fluid and blood of reactive arthritis patients, which suggested common disease-initiation mechanisms. Blood from ankylosing spondylitis patients appeared to be characterized by a TCR beta motif made up of about 8 highly homologous amino acid variants.

TCRdb shows the sequencer as Illumina HiSeq 2500. TCR beta libraries were prepared by quantitative 5'-RACE with molecular barcodes. The paper's processing steps were these. A new computational method, built on a probabilistic model of VDJ rearrangement, was used to identify disease-linked TCR variants. The public reads were quality trimmed at Q25 with fastp and then assembled into clones with MiXCR by TCRdb, keeping productive beta chains. When rows share a CDR3 protein, they turn into one entry using the most common DNA and genes. The V and J calls and clone size come from TCRdb's table, not from the authors' own analysis. This sample holds over 600,000 distinct CDR3 sequences; 15% to 20% were observed only once. Together, the top ten hold around 20% of the sample. This clonotype came up a few times. Its antigen is currently not known. The record has no base qualities; no much larger clone is one base away.

V loses 7 bases of germline sequence and J loses 5 bases, and the interval between the two ends is 13 bases. Measured from the cysteine to the phenylalanine, the CDR3 is 13 residues long. The entry retains the CDR3 DNA only, 39 bases that are in frame from base 1. Via the germline V gene, CDR1 is KGHSH and CDR2 LQKENI. This clonotype was obtained from a male donor with ankylosing spondylitis. The sample taken for sequencing was blood, either unsorted or a sorted T cell fraction (not recorded which). Recombination connected TRBV18 to TRBJ2-3; a tentative D call is TRBD1 (6 bases match). The nucleotide sequence reads as follows: TGTGCCAGCTTACAGGGTACAAAAGATACGCAGTATTTT. This gives the protein CASLQGTKDTQYF.